This T cell receptor beta chain was recorded in a study of blood T cell repertoires in COVID-19. Study details: Both acute and convalescent COVID-19 samples were obtained from the United States, Italy and Spain. T cells, B-cell-depleted T cells, or PBMCs provided the cDNA or gDNA that served as material.

In the original processing: It was from reference gene primer amplification that nucleated cell counts were estimated. Using immunoSEQ multiplex PCR, the repertoire was profiled, and TCRdb retains in-frame clones only, with some absent. That table supplies the V and J calls and clone size; D and trimming were determined from the DNA. The sample includes approximately 160,000 clones, 65% to 80% of them seen just once. This clone occurred once. V lost 8 bases to trimming and J lost 7 bases; unmatched junction nucleotides: 5. The length of the CDR3 is 12 residues. Germline V CDR1 and CDR2: LNHDA, SQIVND (reference sequence).

Sequencing was performed on peripheral blood. The chain uses TRBV19 and TRBJ1-5; TRBD1 matches at 7 bases. This clonotype was sampled from a man aged 55-75 years with acute or convalescent COVID-19. DNA for the CDR3: TGTGCCAGTCAGACAGGGAGCCAGCCCCAGCATTTT. Protein product: CASQTGSQPQHF. Combining the CDR3 with reference TRBV19 and TRBJ1-5 gives the whole variable domain DGGITQSPKYLFRKEGQNVTLSCEQNLNHDAMYWYRQDPGQGLRLIYYSQIVNDFQKGDIAEGYSVSREKKESFPLTVTSAQKNPTAFYLCASQTGSQPQHFGDGTRLSIL.